Below, one TCR beta chain is given with its context. The sample originates from a study of T cells after somatic rescue of genetic block. Germline CDR1 and CDR2: SGHVS and FNYEAQ. V was cut by 3 bases and J by 1 base, with 9 bases left in between. The CDR3 loop spans 15 amino acids. Sequencing used immunoSEQ multiplex PCR; TCRdb keeps in-frame clones, though not all of them. The data show roughly 15,000 clones, with 72% seen just once and approximately 14% held by the top ten. The source of this sequence is a boy aged 5-17 years. Sequenced: peripheral blood mononuclear cells (PBMCs). The chain uses TRBV7-6 and TRBJ1-4; D might be TRBD1 (5 bases). The CDR3 protein is CASSFGGLTNEKLFF. The DNA for the CDR3 is TGTGCCAGCAGCTTTGGGGGTCTAACTAATGAAAAACTGTTTTTT.